The 19 T cell receptor beta chains below were found in one sample sequenced in a study of radiotherapy plus CTLA-4 blockade in lung cancer. The data were produced by immunoSEQ multiplex PCR, yet TCRdb's version contains in-frame clones alone and is incomplete. The sample holds more than 90,000 clones, approximately 77% seen once. Sequences were derived from peripheral blood, sampled from a patient treated with radiotherapy plus ipilimumab. These receptors all come from a human donor with non-small cell lung cancer that progressed on radiotherapy plus ipilimumab. Some clones in this sample may be carry-over from other donors' samples.

V gene TRBV2 combines with J gene TRBJ1-5; D is unresolved. Germline V gene lookup returns CDR1 SNHLY and CDR2 FYNNEI. The CDR3 loop spans 15 amino acids. V lost 5 bases and J lost 0, with 11 bases in between. The CDR3 DNA is TGTGCCAGCAGTTGGCAGAGAGTTAGCAATCAGCCCCAGCATTTT. Translated: CASSWQRVSNQPQHF.

The chain is built from TRBV4-3 and TRBJ1-1; perhaps TRBD1 as D (5 bases). Germline lookup yields CDR1 LGHNA and CDR2 YSLEER. CDR3 length equals 14 residues. V lost 4 bases, J lost 6 bases, and 15 bases lay in between. CDR3 coding DNA: TGCGCCAGCAGCCCCTCGGCCGGGGGGGCTGAAGCTTTCTTT. Amino acids: CASSPSAGGAEAFF.

V and J are TRBV27 and TRBJ1-1, with D maybe TRBD1 (6 bases). V was trimmed by 2 bases and J by 5 bases, leaving 18 bases between them. The CDR3 totals 16 residues. Germline V gene lookup returns CDR1 MNHEY and CDR2 SMNVEV (reference sequence). For the CDR3, the DNA is TGTGCCAGCAGTTTAAAGTCTGGGGGGGCGCGGACTGAAGCTTTCTTT. Protein sequence: CASSLKSGGARTEAFF.

The V gene is TRBV10-3, the J gene TRBJ2-2; 8 bases match TRBD1. V lost 10 bases and J lost 6; bases outside the gene matches: 13. CDR1 and CDR2 from the germline V gene are ENHRY and SYGVKD. The CDR3 runs 15 residues. As DNA, the CDR3 is TGTGCCACAACCAACGGCAGGGGGCTCCCCGGGGAGCTGTTTTTT. Protein sequence: CATTNGRGLPGELFF.

This chain links TRBV6-1 with TRBJ2-7, with 9 bases lining up with TRBD1. CDR1 is MNHNS, CDR2 SASEGT, per germline. J gave up 4 bases and V 6 bases, and 7 bases lay outside the gene matches. This CDR3 is 14 amino acids long. For the CDR3, the DNA is TGTGCCAGCAGCCCCGGACAGGGGAGATACGAGCAGTACTTC. Translated, it gives CASSPGQGRYEQYF.

V and J are TRBV7-6 and TRBJ1-2; D is unclear. CDR3 length equals 13 residues. V was trimmed by 3 bases and J by 7 bases, leaving 12 bases between them. Per the germline V gene, CDR1 is SGHVS and CDR2 is FNYEAQ. CDR3 in DNA: TGTGCCAGCAGCTTCGGTTTTGGTCTTGGCTACACCTTC. Protein: CASSFGFGLGYTF.

V is TRBV5-1 and J is TRBJ2-7; 12 bases map to TRBD1. This CDR3 spans 17 amino acids. The germline CDR1 and CDR2 sequences are SGHRS and YFSETQ. The junction had 9 bases not matched to a gene; V was cut back by 2 bases and J by 3 bases. The CDR3 reads CASSFNTGTGGNYEQYF. CDR3 nucleotides: TGCGCCAGCAGCTTCAACACCGGGACAGGGGGCAACTACGAGCAGTACTTC.

V is TRBV7-9 and J is TRBJ1-5; 8 bases are a match to TRBD1. The CDR3 totals 15 residues. The germline gives CDR1 SEHNR, CDR2 FQNEAQ (reference sequence). Unmatched junction bases numbered 6, after V lost 4 bases and J lost 4 bases. CDR3 region: CASSWSGQGNQPQHF. Here the CDR3 DNA reads TGTGCCAGCAGCTGGAGTGGACAGGGAAATCAGCCCCAGCATTTT.

V is TRBV6-1 and J is TRBJ1-4; possible D gene TRBD1, 6 bases. CDR3 length: 15 residues. The V end was cut by 2 bases, the J end by 11 bases, with 18 bases between. Germline CDR1 is MNHNS and CDR2 is SASEGT. The CDR3 loop reads CASSERAGAMDKLFF. The CDR3 region has the DNA TGTGCCAGCAGTGAACGGGCAGGGGCGATGGATAAACTGTTTTTT.

This chain uses TRBV5-1 with TRBJ1-5; a possible D gene is TRBD1 (5 bases). This CDR3 is built from 14 residues. With 4 bases removed from V and 6 bases from J, the gap between germline ends came to 14 bases. CDR1 and CDR2 (germline): SGHRS, YFSETQ. CDR3 sequence (DNA): TGCGCCAGCAGCATCGACAGTGAGAGTCAGCCCCAGCATTTT. Protein product: CASSIDSESQPQHF.

This clone has only one observation. CDR3 DNA: TGTGCCAGCAGTATAGGACAGAACACCGGGGAGCTGTTTTTT. Residues: CASSIGQNTGELFF. V usage is TRBV28 and J usage is TRBJ2-2; D is perhaps TRBD1 (5 bases). The CDR3 contains 14 residues. V lost 5 bases and J 1 base, leaving 8 bases between the germline ends. Germline lookup yields CDR1 MDHEN and CDR2 SYDVKM.

This clone has only a few counts. The rearrangement joins TRBV19 to TRBJ1-6, with no clear D. V was pared by 1 base and J by 6 bases, with 7 bases between. CDR1 and CDR2 (germline): LNHDA, SQIVND (reference sequence). The CDR3 covers 14 residues. The CDR3 nucleotides are TGTGCCAGTAGTATAGGACAATCTAATTCACCCCTCCACTTT. Amino acids: CASSIGQSNSPLHF.

This clone occurred a few times. V usage is TRBV19 and J usage is TRBJ2-7; D perhaps matches TRBD1 (6 bases). Germline CDR1 reads LNHDA; CDR2 reads SQIVND (reference sequence). There are 15 residues in the CDR3. Trimming shortened V by 5 bases and J by 2 bases, and 16 bases separated the two germline ends. Here the CDR3 DNA reads TGTGCCAGTAGTCTACAGGGAATTTGGGCCTACGAGCAGTACTTC. Residues: CASSLQGIWAYEQYF.

The genes are TRBV7-2 and TRBJ1-2, with D perhaps matching TRBD1 (5 bases). Germline CDR1 SGHTA, CDR2 FQGNSA. The V end was cut by 4 bases, the J end by 11 bases, with 11 bases between. This CDR3 spans 11 amino acids. DNA of the CDR3: TGTGCCAGCAGCTCGACGGGACTGTACACCTTC. It encodes CASSSTGLYTF.

This clone is a singleton in its sample. The V gene is TRBV5-1, the J gene TRBJ1-1; a weak D match, TRBD1 (5 bases). V was shortened by 1 base and J by 3 bases, with 13 bases between the two germline ends. The CDR3 covers 15 residues. CDR1 is SGHRS and CDR2 is YFSETQ in the germline V gene. As DNA, the CDR3 is TGCGCCAGCAGCTTGTTTGGGTCGGGACACACTGAAGCTTTCTTT. This gives the protein CASSLFGSGHTEAFF.

This chain connects TRBV9 to TRBJ1-4; unclear D gene. The CDR3 covers 13 residues. The germline gives CDR1 SGDLS, CDR2 YYNGEE. The ends were cut back, 7 bases at V and 8 bases at J, with 15 bases in the middle. CDR3 loop: CASSFEGEEKLFF. CDR3 in DNA: TGTGCCAGCTCGTTTGAGGGCGAGGAAAAACTGTTTTTT.

The chain is built from TRBV7-2 and TRBJ2-7; D possibly corresponds to TRBD1 (5 bases). CDR1 SGHTA and CDR2 FQGNSA come from the germline V gene. The CDR3 sequence is 14 residues long. Deletions cut 6 bases from V and 6 bases from J, with 18 bases between. The CDR3 nucleotides are TGTGCCAGCAGGAAGGAAGGGGCCTCCGCCGAGCAGTACTTC. As protein: CASRKEGASAEQYF.

This clone was counted between two and nine times. The chain is built from TRBV19 and TRBJ2-7; 8 bases fit TRBD1. The CDR3 runs to 14 residues. Germline lookup yields CDR1 LNHDA and CDR2 SQIVND (reference sequence). V was clipped by 5 bases and J by 0 bases; unmatched bases: 3. The CDR3 spells CASSRQGPSYEQYF. The DNA of the CDR3 is TGTGCCAGTAGTCGACAGGGGCCCTCCTACGAGCAGTACTTC.

The sample holds one count of this clone. The chain has TRBV5-1 and TRBJ2-1, with D perhaps being TRBD1 or TRBD2 (6 bases each). CDR3 length equals 16 residues. Germline loops: CDR1 SGHRS, CDR2 YFSETQ. Trimming stripped 2 bases from V and 5 bases from J, with 17 bases between. CDR3 in DNA: TGCGCCAGCAGCTTAGCGACAGGAGGGGTACACAATGAGCAGTTCTTC. Protein: CASSLATGGVHNEQFF.